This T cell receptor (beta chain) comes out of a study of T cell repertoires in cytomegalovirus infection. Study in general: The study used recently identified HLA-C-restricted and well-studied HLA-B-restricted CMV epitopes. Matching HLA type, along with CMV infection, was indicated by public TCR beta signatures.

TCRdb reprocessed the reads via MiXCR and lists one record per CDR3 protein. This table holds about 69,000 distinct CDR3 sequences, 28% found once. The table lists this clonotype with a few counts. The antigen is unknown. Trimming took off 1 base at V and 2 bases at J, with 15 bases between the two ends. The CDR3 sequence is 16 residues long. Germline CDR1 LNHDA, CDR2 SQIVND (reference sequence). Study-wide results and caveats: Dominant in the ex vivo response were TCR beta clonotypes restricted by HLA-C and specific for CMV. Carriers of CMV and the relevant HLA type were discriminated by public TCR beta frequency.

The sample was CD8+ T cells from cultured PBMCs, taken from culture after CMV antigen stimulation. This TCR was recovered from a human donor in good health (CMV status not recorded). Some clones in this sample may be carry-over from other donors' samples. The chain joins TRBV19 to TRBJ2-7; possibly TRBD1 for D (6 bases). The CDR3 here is CASSIVMDSPTYEQYF. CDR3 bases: TGTGCCAGTAGTATAGTCATGGACAGCCCCACCTACGAGCAGTACTTC.